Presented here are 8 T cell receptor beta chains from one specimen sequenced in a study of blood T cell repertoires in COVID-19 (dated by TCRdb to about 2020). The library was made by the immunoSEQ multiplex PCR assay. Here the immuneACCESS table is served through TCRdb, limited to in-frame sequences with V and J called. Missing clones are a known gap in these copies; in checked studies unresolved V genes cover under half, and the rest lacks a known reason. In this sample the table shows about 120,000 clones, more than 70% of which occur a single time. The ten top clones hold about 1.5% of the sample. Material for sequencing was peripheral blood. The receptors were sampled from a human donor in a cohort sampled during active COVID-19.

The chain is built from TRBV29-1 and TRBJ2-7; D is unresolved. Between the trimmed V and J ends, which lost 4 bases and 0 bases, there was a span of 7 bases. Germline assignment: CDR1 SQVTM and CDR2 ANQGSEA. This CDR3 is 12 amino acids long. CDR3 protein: CSVVGHSYEQYF. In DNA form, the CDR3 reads TGCAGCGTTGTCGGTCACTCCTACGAGCAGTACTTC.

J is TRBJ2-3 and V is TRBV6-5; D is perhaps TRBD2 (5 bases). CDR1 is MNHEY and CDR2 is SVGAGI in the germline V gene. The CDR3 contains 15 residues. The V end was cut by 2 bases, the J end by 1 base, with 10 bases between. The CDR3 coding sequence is TGTGCCAGCAGTTACCGGGGTTTGGGCACAGATACGCAGTATTTT. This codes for CASSYRGLGTDTQYF.

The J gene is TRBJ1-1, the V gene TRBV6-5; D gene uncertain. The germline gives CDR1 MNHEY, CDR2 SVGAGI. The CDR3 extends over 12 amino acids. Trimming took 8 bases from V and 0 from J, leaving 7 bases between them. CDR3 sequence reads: CASVTMNTEAFF. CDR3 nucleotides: TGTGCCAGCGTAACAATGAACACTGAAGCTTTCTTT.

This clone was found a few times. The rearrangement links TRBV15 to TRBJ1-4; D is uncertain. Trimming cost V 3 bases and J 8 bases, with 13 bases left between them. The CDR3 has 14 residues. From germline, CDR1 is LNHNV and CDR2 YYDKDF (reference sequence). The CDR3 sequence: CATSRRDGNEKLFF. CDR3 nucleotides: TGTGCCACCAGCAGGAGGGATGGTAACGAAAAACTGTTTTTT.

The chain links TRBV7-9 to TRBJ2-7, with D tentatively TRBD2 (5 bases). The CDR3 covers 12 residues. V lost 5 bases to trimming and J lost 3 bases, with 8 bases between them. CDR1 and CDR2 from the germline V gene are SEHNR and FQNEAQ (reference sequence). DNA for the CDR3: TGTGCCAGCAGCCCGGGATACTACGAGCAGTACTTC. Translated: CASSPGYYEQYF. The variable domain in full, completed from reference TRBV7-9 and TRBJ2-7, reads DTGVSQNPRHKITKRGQNVTFRCDPISEHNRLYWYRQTLGQGPEFLTYFQNEAQLEKSRLLSDRFSAERPKGSFSTLEIQRTEQGDSAMYLCASSPGYYEQYFGPGTRLTVT.

The CDR3 DNA sequence: TGTGCCAGCACCGGACTCTGGAACACTGAAGCTTTCTTT. Protein sequence: CASTGLWNTEAFF. The chain carries TRBV6-5 and TRBJ1-1; D gene uncertain. V was shortened by 7 bases and J by 1 base, with 10 bases between the two germline ends. CDR3 length: 13 residues. Per the germline V gene, CDR1 is MNHEY and CDR2 is SVGAGI.

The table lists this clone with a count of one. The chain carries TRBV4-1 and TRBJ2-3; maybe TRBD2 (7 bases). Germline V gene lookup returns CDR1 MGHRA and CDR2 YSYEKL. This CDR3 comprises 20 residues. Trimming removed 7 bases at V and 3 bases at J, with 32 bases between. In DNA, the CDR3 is TGCGCCAGCAAGGGCTCCCTGGGGAGGGTCGGCAGGGGAATGACAGATACGCAGTATTTT. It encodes CASKGSLGRVGRGMTDTQYF.

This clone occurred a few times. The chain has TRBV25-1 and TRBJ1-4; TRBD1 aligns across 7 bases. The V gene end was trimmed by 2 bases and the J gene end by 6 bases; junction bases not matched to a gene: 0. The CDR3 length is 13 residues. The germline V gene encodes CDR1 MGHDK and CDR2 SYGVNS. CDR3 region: CASSEGTDEKLFF. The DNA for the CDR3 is TGTGCCAGCAGTGAAGGGACAGATGAAAAACTGTTTTTT.